The 27 T cell receptor beta chains listed next were all sequenced from one sample in a study of cytomegalovirus exposure and HLA in healthy donors. Researchers ran the PCR with 60 Vbeta and 13 Jbeta primers. Clones were read by immunoSEQ multiplex PCR, and TCRdb kept only the in-frame ones, dropping some. The sample includes around 150,000 clones, 77% of them seen just once. The sample comprised PBMCs. These receptors all come from a man aged 25 to 40 in good health and CMV-seronegative.

The gene calls are TRBV15 and TRBJ1-5; D possibly corresponds to TRBD1 (6 bases). Trimming took off 1 base at V and 8 bases at J, with 18 bases between the two ends. From germline, CDR1 is LNHNV and CDR2 YYDKDF (reference sequence). This CDR3 has 16 residues. The CDR3 loop reads CATSRGREQGYEPQHF. The CDR3 DNA is TGTGCCACCAGCAGAGGTCGAGAGCAGGGGTATGAGCCCCAGCATTTT.

This chain links TRBV6-5 with TRBJ2-5, with TRBD2 matching 9 bases. This CDR3 comprises 15 residues. CDR1 and CDR2 from the germline V gene are MNHEY and SVGAGI. V lost 5 bases, J lost 5 bases, and 9 bases stayed unmatched. CDR3 coding DNA: TGTGCCAGCAGTGTAAATAGCGGGAGACAGGAGACCCAGTACTTC. Protein product: CASSVNSGRQETQYF.

V usage is TRBV19 and J usage is TRBJ2-7, with 8 bases matching TRBD1. J gave up 2 bases and V 4 bases, and 7 bases lay outside the gene matches. Germline V lookup: CDR1 LNHDA, CDR2 SQIVND (reference sequence). The CDR3 covers 15 residues. CDR3 amino acids: CASSNQGQGPYEQYF. DNA for the CDR3: TGTGCCAGTAGTAACCAAGGACAGGGCCCCTACGAGCAGTACTTC.

This clone appeared once. The chain carries TRBV5-1 and TRBJ2-2; 7 nucleotides align to TRBD2. The V segment lost 0 bases and the J segment 0 bases; nucleotides outside the gene matches: 8. Germline V lookup: CDR1 SGHRS, CDR2 YFSETQ. This CDR3 has 18 amino acids. The CDR3 loop reads CASSLAGGPITNTGELFF. The DNA for the CDR3 is TGCGCCAGCAGCTTGGCGGGGGGTCCTATCACGAACACCGGGGAGCTGTTTTTT.

The chain combines TRBV5-1 with TRBJ1-3; 12 bases match TRBD1. Germline assignment: CDR1 SGHRS and CDR2 YFSETQ. The CDR3 is made up of 14 amino acids. Trimming cost V 4 bases and J 8 bases; bases outside gene matches: 4. In DNA, the CDR3 is TGCGCCAGCAGCGTGGGACAGGGGGCCTACACCATATATTTT. It specifies CASSVGQGAYTIYF.

V usage is TRBV5-1 and J usage is TRBJ2-1, with 8 nucleotides matching TRBD1. The CDR3 is 13 residues long. The J segment lost 9 bases and the V segment lost 1 base, leaving 3 bases of the junction unmatched. CDR1 and CDR2 (germline): SGHRS, YFSETQ. The DNA for the CDR3 is TGCGCCAGCAGCTTGAGCGGACAGGGTGAGCAGTTCTTC. Residues: CASSLSGQGEQFF.

The V and J genes are TRBV9 and TRBJ2-1; TRBD1 matches at 8 bases. The CDR3 runs to 15 residues. CDR1 is SGDLS and CDR2 is YYNGEE in the germline V gene. V was clipped by 3 bases and J by 2 bases; unmatched bases: 4. The CDR3 loop reads CASSARQGPYNEQFF. The CDR3 DNA reads as TGTGCCAGCAGCGCCCGACAGGGGCCCTACAATGAGCAGTTCTTC.

This clone was observed a few times. Additional DNA sequences in this sample encode the identical CDR3. The V and J genes are TRBV5-1 and TRBJ2-5; 8 bases agree with TRBD1. The germline CDR1 and CDR2 sequences are SGHRS and YFSETQ. V trimming: 3 bases; J trimming: 5 bases; junction bases outside the gene matches: 6. The CDR3 is 14 residues long. The CDR3 bases are TGCGCCAGCAGCTCTGGACAGGGTCAGGAGACCCAGTACTTC. Translating gives CASSSGQGQETQYF. Together with reference TRBV5-1 and TRBJ2-5, the CDR3 gives the full variable domain: KAGVTQTPRYLIKTRGQQVTLSCSPISGHRSVSWYQQTPGQGLQFLFEYFSETQRNKGNFPGRFSGRQFSNSRSEMNVSTLELGDSALYLCASSSGQGQETQYFGPGTRLLVL.

The rearrangement links TRBV9 to TRBJ2-3; 12 nucleotides align to TRBD2. Germline V lookup: CDR1 SGDLS, CDR2 YYNGEE. The J segment lost 3 bases and the V segment lost 0 bases, leaving 8 bases of the junction unmatched. The CDR3 covers 18 residues. The CDR3 bases are TGTGCCAGCAGCGTAGGGGCTAGCGGGAGGGCCCGGACAGATACGCAGTATTTT. It translates to CASSVGASGRARTDTQYF. Full variable domain (rest looked up from reference TRBV9 and TRBJ2-3): DSGVTQTPKHLITATGQRVTLRCSPRSGDLSVYWYQQSLDQGLQFLIQYYNGEERAKGNILERFSAQQFPDLHSELNLSSLELGDSALYFCASSVGASGRARTDTQYFGPGTRLTVL.

The chain couples TRBV5-6 to TRBJ1-3, with 7 bases that match TRBD1. V was clipped by 4 bases and J by 4 bases; unmatched bases: 8. CDR1 and CDR2 (germline): SGHDT, YYEEEE. The CDR3 loop spans 15 amino acids. In DNA form, the CDR3 reads TGTGCCAGCAGCCCATCGACAGGGATGGGAAACACCATATATTTT. It specifies CASSPSTGMGNTIYF. Filled out from reference TRBV5-6 and TRBJ1-3, the complete variable domain reads DAGVTQSPTHLIKTRGQQVTLRCSPKSGHDTVSWYQQALGQGPQFIFQYYEEEERQRGNFPDRFSGHQFPNYSSELNVNALLLGDSALYLCASSPSTGMGNTIYFGEGSWLTVV.

The chain is built from TRBV2 and TRBJ1-5; 7 bases fit TRBD1. The CDR3 spans 15 residues. From germline, CDR1 is SNHLY and CDR2 FYNNEI. The V and J ends lost 6 bases and 0 bases, in that order; junction bases with no gene match: 5. Here the CDR3 reads CASRRDRYSNQPQHF. The CDR3, as DNA: TGTGCCAGCAGAAGGGACAGATATAGCAATCAGCCCCAGCATTTT.

The CDR3 bases are TGTGCCAGCAGTGGTGGACTATTTTTCCATGAGCAGTTCTTC. Amino acid sequence: CASSGGLFFHEQFF. V gene TRBV27 combines with J gene TRBJ2-1, with D perhaps TRBD2 (6 bases). The CDR3 contains 14 residues. Germline assignment: CDR1 MNHEY and CDR2 SMNVEV (reference sequence). V dropped 5 bases and J dropped 8 bases, with 16 bases sitting between them.

This rearrangement joins TRBV30 to TRBJ2-6; tentative D call: TRBD2 (5 bases). The CDR3 loop spans 12 amino acids. V lost 5 bases and J lost 3, with 5 bases in between. The germline CDR1 and CDR2 sequences are GTSNPN and SVGIG (reference sequence). CDR3 sequence (DNA): TGTGCCTGGGAGGGTGGGGCCAACGTCCTGACTTTC. This encodes CAWEGGANVLTF.

This sequence joins TRBV28 and TRBJ2-7; 7 positions match TRBD2. The germline gives CDR1 MDHEN, CDR2 SYDVKM. Trimming cost V 6 bases and J 2 bases; bases outside gene matches: 13. CDR3 length: 16 residues. The CDR3 is CASRGRLAPAPYEQYF. In DNA, the CDR3 is TGTGCCAGCAGGGGGAGACTAGCCCCGGCCCCCTACGAGCAGTACTTC.

This chain's CDR3 is CAWGRETQYF. CDR3 DNA: TGTGCCTGGGGGAGAGAGACCCAGTACTTC. The rearrangement uses TRBV30 and TRBJ2-5; D perhaps matches TRBD2 (5 bases). V shed 5 bases and J shed 4 bases, with 5 bases lying between them. Germline V gene data show CDR1 as GTSNPN and CDR2 as SVGIG (reference sequence). The CDR3 has 10 amino acids.

This chain uses TRBV6-5 with TRBJ2-1; the match to TRBD2 covers 8 bases. This CDR3 is 15 amino acids long. V lost 6 bases to trimming and J lost 4 bases; unmatched junction nucleotides: 8. The germline V gene encodes CDR1 MNHEY and CDR2 SVGAGI. DNA for the CDR3: TGTGCCAGCAGAACGACAGTAGCGGGATACAATGAGCAGTTCTTC. Translation: CASRTTVAGYNEQFF.

As for this clone: One end of the junction does not line up with germline, which may come from a read error. This chain uses TRBV7-4 with TRBJ2-1, with 9 bases aligning to TRBD1. The CDR3 loop spans 14 amino acids. Germline V gene data show CDR1 as SGHVT and CDR2 as SQSDAQ. The CDR3 DNA follows: TGTGCCAGCAGCTTAGTTGGGACAGGGAATGGGCAGTTCTTC. Its translation: CASSLVGTGNGQFF.

In DNA form, the CDR3 reads TGTGCCTGGAGTGTGGGGCGGGAGTTTGGTACAGATACGCAGTATTTT. It yields the protein CAWSVGREFGTDTQYF. The chain links TRBV30 to TRBJ2-3; 7 nucleotides agree with TRBD2. CDR1 is GTSNPN and CDR2 is SVGIG in the germline V gene (reference sequence). V was clipped by 0 bases and J by 3 bases; unmatched bases: 9. The CDR3 extends over 16 amino acids.

The V and J genes are TRBV5-1 and TRBJ1-2; tentatively, D is TRBD1 (6 bases). The CDR3 has 15 residues. In germline, CDR1 is SGHRS, CDR2 YFSETQ. V lost 0 bases, J lost 5 bases, and 14 bases lay in between. The CDR3 reads CASSLAAGGQYGYTF. CDR3 nucleotides: TGCGCCAGCAGCTTGGCCGCGGGGGGCCAGTATGGCTACACCTTC.

The V call is TRBV23-1, the J call TRBJ2-7, with TRBD1 identical over 8 bases. TRBV23-1 is given ORF status, its function remaining uncertain. CDR3 length: 17 residues. Trimming removed 10 bases from V and 3 bases from J; junction bases left unmatched: 20. CDR3 bases: TGCGCCATCTCCCTTAGTAGCCGAGACAGGGGCCTCTACGAGCAGTACTTC. This gives the protein CAISLSSRDRGLYEQYF.

The gene calls are TRBV11-2 and TRBJ2-1, with a weak D call TRBD1 (7 bases). The CDR3 covers 12 residues. Germline CDR1 and CDR2: SGHAT and FQNNGV. Trimming pared 7 bases from V and 10 bases from J, leaving 14 bases between. DNA of the CDR3: TGTGCCAGCAACGCCGGAGGGGGCGAGCAGTTCTTC. Its protein product is CASNAGGGEQFF.

The chain carries TRBV7-8 and TRBJ1-5; weak D call: TRBD1 (5 bases). The CDR3 runs to 16 residues. The germline CDR1 and CDR2 sequences are SGHVS and FQNEAQ. V shed 1 base and J shed 0 bases, with 10 bases lying between them. CDR3 region: CASSLDGHYSNQPQHF. The DNA for the CDR3 is TGTGCCAGCAGCTTAGACGGACACTATAGCAATCAGCCCCAGCATTTT.

The chain carries TRBV4-1 and TRBJ2-6, with D possibly matching TRBD2 (5 bases). This CDR3 has 16 residues. The V gene's germline CDR1 is MGHRA and CDR2 YSYEKL. V was shortened by 8 bases and J by 2 bases, with 16 bases between the two germline ends. The CDR3 sequence: CASGSRDGAGANVLTF. CDR3 nucleotide sequence: TGCGCCAGCGGATCCCGGGATGGGGCTGGGGCCAACGTCCTGACTTTC.

V is TRBV2 and J is TRBJ2-7, with D unresolved. The CDR3 extends over 12 amino acids. Germline V lookup: CDR1 SNHLY, CDR2 FYNNEI. V lost 4 bases and J lost 1, with 5 bases in between. In DNA, the CDR3 is TGTGCCAGCAGTGTCATTTCCTACGAGCAGTACTTC. Translating it yields CASSVISYEQYF.

This rearrangement joins TRBV5-3 to TRBJ2-7; 12 nucleotides agree with TRBD2. TRBV5-3 is marked as an open reading frame, function uncertain. The ends lost 3 bases at V and 5 bases at J; junction bases unmatched: 12. This CDR3 is 17 amino acids long. This chain's CDR3 is CARSYPRTSGTQDEQYF. For the CDR3, the DNA is TGTGCCAGAAGCTACCCCCGGACTAGCGGGACTCAGGACGAGCAGTACTTC.

This chain links TRBV2 with TRBJ2-7; 7 bases map to TRBD1. The CDR3 runs 13 residues. J gave up 5 bases and V 7 bases, and 8 bases lay outside the gene matches. Germline V CDR1 and CDR2: SNHLY, FYNNEI. Written as DNA, the CDR3 is TGTGCCAGCACCCGGGACAGTATCGACGAGCAGTACTTC. Translating it yields CASTRDSIDEQYF. Variable domain in full (rest from reference TRBV2 and TRBJ2-7): EPEVTQTPSHQVTQMGQEVILRCVPISNHLYFYWYRQILGQKVEFLVSFYNNEISEKSEIFDDQFSVERPDGSNFTLKIRSTKLEDSAMYFCASTRDSIDEQYFGPGTRLTVT.

This clone has only a few counts. The chain joins TRBV6-1 to TRBJ2-7; tentative D call: TRBD2 (6 bases). V was clipped by 1 base and J by 3 bases, with 13 bases between them. Germline V gene sequence: CDR1 MNHNS, CDR2 SASEGT. There are 15 residues in the CDR3. CDR3 loop: CASSEGRENIYEQYF. CDR3 nucleotide sequence: TGTGCCAGCAGTGAAGGGCGGGAAAACATCTACGAGCAGTACTTC.